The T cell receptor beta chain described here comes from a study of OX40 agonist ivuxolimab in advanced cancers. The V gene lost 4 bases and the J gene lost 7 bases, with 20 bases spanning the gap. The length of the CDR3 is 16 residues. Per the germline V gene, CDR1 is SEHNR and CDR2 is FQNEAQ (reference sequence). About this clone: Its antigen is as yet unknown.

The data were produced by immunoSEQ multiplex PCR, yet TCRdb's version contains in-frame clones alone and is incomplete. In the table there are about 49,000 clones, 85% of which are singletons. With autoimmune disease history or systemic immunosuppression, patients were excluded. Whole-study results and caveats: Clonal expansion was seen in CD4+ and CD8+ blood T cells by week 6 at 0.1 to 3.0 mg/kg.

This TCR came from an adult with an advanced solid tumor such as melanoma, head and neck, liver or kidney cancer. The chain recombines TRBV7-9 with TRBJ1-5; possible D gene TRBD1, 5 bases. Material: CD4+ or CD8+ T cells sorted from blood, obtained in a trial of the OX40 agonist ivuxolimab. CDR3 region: CASSSAGTFVPQPQHF. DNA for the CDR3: TGTGCCAGCAGCTCCGCGGGGACTTTCGTGCCGCAGCCCCAGCATTTT.